The 21 T cell receptor beta chains below were found in one sample sequenced in a study of chemoradiotherapy in HPV16-positive cancers. Here immunoSEQ multiplex PCR was the method, and the copy in TCRdb shows in-frame clones only, minus some. The profile shows more than 4,500 clones, 65% to 85% of them singletons. Sequenced material: tumor tissue, taken from a patient who underwent chemoradiotherapy. The source of these receptors is a human donor with HPV-associated anogenital cancer.

The chain joins TRBV6-6 to TRBJ2-7; no definite D call. This CDR3 comprises 13 residues. Germline assignment: CDR1 MNHNY and CDR2 SVGAGI (reference sequence). Between the trimmed V and J ends, which lost 2 bases and 0 bases, there was a span of 5 bases. The CDR3 is CASSYGHSYEQYF. The CDR3 nucleotides read TGTGCCAGCAGTTACGGGCACTCCTACGAGCAGTACTTC.

This clone occurred a few times. This chain links TRBV6-5 with TRBJ1-2; D is uncertain. The CDR3 extends over 14 amino acids. Per germline, CDR1 MNHEY and CDR2 SVGAGI. V lost 5 bases and J lost 2, with 12 bases in between. The CDR3 DNA sequence: TGTGCCAGCAGTCACAACCATCAGAACTATGGCTACACCTTC. Its protein is CASSHNHQNYGYTF.

The gene calls are TRBV11-1 and TRBJ2-7, with TRBD1 matching over 8 bases. The CDR3 totals 16 residues. With 5 bases clipped from V and 7 bases from J, the junction kept 16 bases outside the gene matches. From germline, CDR1 is SGHAT and CDR2 FQDESV (reference sequence). The CDR3 sequence is CASSPRSGQAFWEQYF. The CDR3 DNA reads TGTGCCAGCAGCCCACGTTCGGGACAGGCCTTTTGGGAGCAGTACTTC.

This clone was recorded a few times. V usage is TRBV7-9 and J usage is TRBJ1-1, with 9 bases identical to TRBD1. The CDR3 is made up of 14 amino acids. CDR1 and CDR2 (germline): SEHNR, FQNEAQ (reference sequence). With V trimmed by 2 bases and J by 4 bases, 2 bases remained unmatched. CDR3 DNA sequence: TGTGCCAGCAGCTTAATGACAGGGGGCACTGAAGCTTTCTTT. Encoded protein: CASSLMTGGTEAFF.

The genes are TRBV14 and TRBJ2-7; perhaps TRBD1 as D (6 bases). This CDR3 is built from 17 residues. CDR1 and CDR2 from the germline V gene are SGHDN and FVKESK. The germline V and J ends were trimmed by 2 bases and 2 bases, with 19 bases remaining between them. CDR3 DNA: TGTGCCAGCAGCCAATCACCAGGGGCAGGGGAAACCTACGAGCAGTACTTC. Translating it yields CASSQSPGAGETYEQYF.

The CDR3: CASSPGEGGTYEQYF. The CDR3 DNA reads TGTGCCAGCTCACCAGGAGAGGGAGGTACCTACGAGCAGTACTTC. This rearrangement joins TRBV18 to TRBJ2-7; tentatively, D is TRBD2 (6 bases). This CDR3 comprises 15 residues. The V gene's germline CDR1 is KGHSH and CDR2 LQKENI. V shed 2 bases and J shed 2 bases, with 13 bases lying between them.

This CDR3 reads CASSPPEGRSYNEQFF. The CDR3 region has the DNA TGTGCCAGCAGCCCCCCCGAGGGGCGAAGCTACAATGAGCAGTTCTTC. The chain employs TRBV11-3 and TRBJ2-1; the D gene could be TRBD1 or TRBD2 (5 bases each). Trimming removed 5 bases at V and 3 bases at J, with 17 bases between. The CDR3 totals 16 residues. The germline gives CDR1 SGHNT, CDR2 YENEEA. Full variable domain (missing parts from reference TRBV11-3 and TRBJ2-1): EAGVVQSPRYKIIEKKQPVAFWCNPISGHNTLYWYLQNLGQGPELLIRYENEEAVDDSQLPKDRFSAERLKGVDSTLKIQPAELGDSAVYLCASSPPEGRSYNEQFFGPGTRLTVL.

The V call is TRBV7-2, the J call TRBJ1-5; TRBD1 is a possible D gene (5 bases). Germline V gives CDR1 SGHTA, CDR2 FQGNSA. Trimming left V 0 bases short and J 2 bases short, with 8 bases between. The CDR3 runs to 15 residues. The DNA for the CDR3 is TGTGCCAGCAGCTTAGCGGGACGGGGCAATCAGCCCCAGCATTTT. Translating it yields CASSLAGRGNQPQHF.

The chain has TRBV29-1 and TRBJ1-2; D is perhaps TRBD1 (6 bases). The germline V and J ends were trimmed by 7 bases and 4 bases, with 16 bases remaining between them. Germline CDR1 and CDR2: SQVTM and ANQGSEA. This CDR3 is 13 amino acids long. The CDR3 nucleotides read TGCAGCGCCCCGTCTATAGGGGGCTATGGCTACACCTTC. As protein: CSAPSIGGYGYTF. Together with reference TRBV29-1 and TRBJ1-2, the CDR3 gives the full variable domain: SAVISQKPSRDICQRGTSLTIQCQVDSQVTMMFWYRQQPGQSLTLIATANQGSEATYESGFVIDKFPISRPNLTFSTLTVSNMSPEDSSIYLCSAPSIGGYGYTFGSGTRLTVV.

The rearrangement uses TRBV7-2 and TRBJ2-3, with D perhaps TRBD2 (6 bases). Germline V CDR1 and CDR2: SGHTA, FQGNSA. This CDR3 spans 15 amino acids. Deletions cut 5 bases from V and 0 bases from J, with 12 bases between. For the CDR3, the DNA is TGTGCCAGCAGCCAGGACTATTTGAGCACAGATACGCAGTATTTT. This encodes CASSQDYLSTDTQYF.

The chain employs TRBV7-9 and TRBJ1-5; D may be TRBD1 (5 bases). CDR1 is SEHNR, CDR2 FQNEAQ, per germline (reference sequence). The V end was cut by 1 base, the J end by 7 bases, with 11 bases between. The CDR3 runs to 14 residues. CDR3 residues: CASSLGQRGQPQHF. CDR3 in DNA: TGTGCCAGCAGCTTAGGACAGCGGGGACAGCCCCAGCATTTT.

CDR3 sequence: CASSLFPLGAKNIQYF. The CDR3 region has the DNA TGTGCCAGCAGCTTATTCCCCCTCGGGGCCAAAAACATTCAGTACTTC. This chain links TRBV11-2 with TRBJ2-4; D is unclear. The CDR3 runs 16 residues. CDR1 and CDR2 (germline): SGHAT, FQNNGV. Trimming cost V 2 bases and J 1 base, with 12 bases left between them.

CDR3 sequence: CASSLRGTNEKLFF. As DNA, the CDR3 is TGTGCCAGCAGCTTACGGGGAACTAATGAAAAACTGTTTTTT. The V and J genes are TRBV7-6 and TRBJ1-4, with D unclear. The V gene's germline CDR1 is SGHVS and CDR2 FNYEAQ. This CDR3 spans 14 amino acids. Trimming cost V 2 bases and J 1 base, with 5 bases left between them.

V usage is TRBV14 and J usage is TRBJ1-2, with TRBD1 as a possible D gene (5 bases). CDR3 length equals 12 residues. Germline lookup yields CDR1 SGHDN and CDR2 FVKESK. V lost 10 bases and J 5 bases, leaving 14 bases between the germline ends. The DNA for the CDR3 is TGTGCCACCAGGAGGGGTCGGTATGGCTACACCTTC. Amino acids: CATRRGRYGYTF.

The chain couples TRBV7-3 to TRBJ2-1; 8 bases map to TRBD2. The CDR3 spans 15 residues. After removal of 4 bases from V and 5 bases from J, the junction contained 7 bases not matched to a gene. Germline CDR1 and CDR2: SGHTA and FQGTGA. The CDR3 spells CASSSVAGGNNEQFF. In DNA, the CDR3 is TGTGCCAGCAGCTCGGTGGCGGGGGGTAACAATGAGCAGTTCTTC.

The V gene is TRBV27, the J gene TRBJ2-2; a possible D gene is TRBD2 (6 bases). The CDR3 extends over 11 amino acids. Per germline, CDR1 MNHEY and CDR2 SMNVEV (reference sequence). With 8 bases removed from V and 6 bases from J, the gap between germline ends came to 7 bases. The CDR3 bases are TGTGCCAGCGGGGGGTCCGGGGAGCTGTTTTTT. Protein sequence: CASGGSGELFF.

This clone was seen only a few times. The chain links TRBV19 to TRBJ2-1, with D unresolved. Per the germline V gene, CDR1 is LNHDA and CDR2 is SQIVND (reference sequence). Trimming shortened V by 5 bases and J by 9 bases, and 8 bases separated the two germline ends. The CDR3 has 11 amino acids. The CDR3 DNA follows: TGTGCCAGTAGTGAGACCTCTGAGCAGTTCTTC. Its protein product is CASSETSEQFF.

This chain connects TRBV7-2 to TRBJ2-2; D possibly corresponds to TRBD2 (5 bases). Trimming removed 5 bases at V and 1 base at J, with 11 bases between. The CDR3 loop spans 15 amino acids. Looked up from germline, CDR1 is SGHTA and CDR2 is FQGNSA. CDR3 nucleotides: TGTGCCAGCAGCCAGATACTAGGGAACACCGGGGAGCTGTTTTTT. This translates into CASSQILGNTGELFF. Looking up the rest from reference TRBV7-2 and TRBJ2-2 gives the full variable domain: GAGVSQSPSNKVTEKGKDVELRCDPISGHTALYWYRQSLGQGLEFLIYFQGNSAPDKSGLPSDRFSAERTGGSVSTLTIQRTQQEDSAVYLCASSQILGNTGELFFGEGSRLTVL.

V gene TRBV29-1 combines with J gene TRBJ2-3; D might be TRBD1 or TRBD2, each matching 6 bases. Trimming removed 6 bases at V and 0 bases at J, with 10 bases between. The CDR3 sequence is 13 residues long. Germline CDR1 reads SQVTM; CDR2 reads ANQGSEA. The DNA for the CDR3 is TGCAGCGTCCTGGGGGGCAGCACAGATACGCAGTATTTT. Protein sequence: CSVLGGSTDTQYF.

The chain uses TRBV5-6 and TRBJ1-2, with TRBD1 identical over 11 bases. CDR3 length: 14 residues. Germline CDR1 reads SGHDT; CDR2 reads YYEEEE. The trim removed 3 bases at V and 13 bases at J, leaving 11 bases unmatched. CDR3 protein: CASSWDSGQGASTF. CDR3 bases: TGTGCCAGCAGCTGGGATAGCGGACAGGGGGCGTCCACCTTC.

V usage is TRBV27 and J usage is TRBJ2-1, with TRBD1 as a possible D gene (5 bases). This CDR3 is 15 amino acids long. Germline values: CDR1 MNHEY, CDR2 SMNVEV (reference sequence). Trimming stripped 2 bases from V and 4 bases from J, with 12 bases between. The CDR3 region is CASSLAAQGYNEQFF. The CDR3 DNA reads TGTGCCAGCAGTTTAGCAGCGCAGGGATACAATGAGCAGTTCTTC.